These T cell receptor beta chains were read from a single sample in a study of OX40 agonist ivuxolimab in advanced cancers. Measured with immunoSEQ multiplex PCR; TCRdb has only the in-frame clones, and not every one. The table records 20,000 or so clones, 75% to 85% of them present only once. Sequencing used CD4+ or CD8+ T cells sorted from blood, obtained in a trial of the OX40 agonist ivuxolimab. These receptors originate from an adult with an advanced solid tumor such as melanoma, head and neck, liver or kidney cancer. The CDR3 runs from the conserved cysteine through the conserved F or W. Fields, in order: V gene, J gene, CDR3 protein.

TRBV19	TRBJ2-2	CASSILGQGVTGELFF
TRBV7-9	TRBJ1-5	CASSTGTGNQPQHF
TRBV6-6	TRBJ1-2	CASRGGLVGGYTF
TRBV11-2	TRBJ2-3	CASSLITALATDTQYF
TRBV7-9	TRBJ1-1	CASSLQDTEAFF
TRBV7-9	TRBJ2-7	CASSLARQGAYEQYF
TRBV29-1	TRBJ1-4	CSVDVAGTEKLFF
TRBV7-9	TRBJ2-7	CASSRSHGQGANEQYF
TRBV7-9	TRBJ2-7	CASSSGAGLGPHEQYF
TRBV7-9	TRBJ2-1	CASSRPGESHNEQFF
TRBV19	TRBJ1-5	CASSITRGSNQPQHF
TRBV7-8	TRBJ1-1	CASSLVGGRMNTEAFF
TRBV11-2	TRBJ1-5	CASSRQINQPQHF
TRBV28	TRBJ2-7	CASSPTGGDEQYF
TRBV30	TRBJ1-2	CACLGAVVYGYTF
TRBV2	TRBJ2-7	CASSDSTRVYEQYF
TRBV10-3	TRBJ2-1	CAISEGQGQFF
TRBV6-6	TRBJ2-7	CASSPDLVYEQYF
TRBV5-1	TRBJ2-7	CASSPTGAAYEQYF
TRBV19	TRBJ2-1	CASSIRGLEQFF
TRBV28	TRBJ2-3	CASSGGQGAFWTDTQYF
TRBV28	TRBJ2-2	CASSFHLQGATTGELFF
TRBV5-5	TRBJ2-5	CASSSGQREWETQYF
TRBV5-6	TRBJ2-1	CASSPDRGATYNEQFF
TRBV5-6	TRBJ2-7	CASTTGYEQYF
TRBV4-1	TRBJ2-1	CASSLWTSGDYNEQFF
TRBV2	TRBJ2-7	CASSGPGGEQYF
TRBV27	TRBJ2-7	CASSLKGQGYEQYF
TRBV11-2	TRBJ2-7	CASTWTGAEQYF
TRBV19	TRBJ2-2	CASSIGRVDTGELFF
TRBV7-9	TRBJ2-7	CASSPGPESSYEQYF